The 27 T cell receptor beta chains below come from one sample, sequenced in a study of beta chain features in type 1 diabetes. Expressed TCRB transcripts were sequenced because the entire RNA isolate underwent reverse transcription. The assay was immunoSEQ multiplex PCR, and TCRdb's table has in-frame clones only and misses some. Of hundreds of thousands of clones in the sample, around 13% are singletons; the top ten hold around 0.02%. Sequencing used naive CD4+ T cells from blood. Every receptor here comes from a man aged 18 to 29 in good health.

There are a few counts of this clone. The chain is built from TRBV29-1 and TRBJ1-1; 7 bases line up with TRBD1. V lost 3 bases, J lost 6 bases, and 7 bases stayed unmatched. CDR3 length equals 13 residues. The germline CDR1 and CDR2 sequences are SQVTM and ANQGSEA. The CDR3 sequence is CSVEETGLPEAFF. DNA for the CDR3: TGCAGCGTTGAGGAGACAGGGCTACCTGAAGCTTTCTTT.

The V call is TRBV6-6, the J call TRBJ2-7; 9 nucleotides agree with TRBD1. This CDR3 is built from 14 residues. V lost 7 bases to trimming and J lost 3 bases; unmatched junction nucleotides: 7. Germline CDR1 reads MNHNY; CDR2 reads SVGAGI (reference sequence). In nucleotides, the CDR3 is TGTGCCAGCACTAGGGACAGGGACCTCTACGAGCAGTACTTC. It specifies CASTRDRDLYEQYF.

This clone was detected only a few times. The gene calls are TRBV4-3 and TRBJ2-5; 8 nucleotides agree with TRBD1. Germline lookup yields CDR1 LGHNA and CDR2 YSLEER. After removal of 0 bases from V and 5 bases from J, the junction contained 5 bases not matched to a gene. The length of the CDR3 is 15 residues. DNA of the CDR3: TGCGCCAGCAGCCAAGAGGGCAGGGGGCGTGAGACCCAGTACTTC. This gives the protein CASSQEGRGRETQYF.

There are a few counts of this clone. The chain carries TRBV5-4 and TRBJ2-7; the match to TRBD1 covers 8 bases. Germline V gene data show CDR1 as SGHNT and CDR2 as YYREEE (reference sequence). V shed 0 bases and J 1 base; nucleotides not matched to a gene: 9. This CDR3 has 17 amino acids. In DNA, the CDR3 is TGTGCCAGCAGCTTGGGGGGGCGACAGGGGCTATCCTACGAGCAGTACTTC. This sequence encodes CASSLGGRQGLSYEQYF.

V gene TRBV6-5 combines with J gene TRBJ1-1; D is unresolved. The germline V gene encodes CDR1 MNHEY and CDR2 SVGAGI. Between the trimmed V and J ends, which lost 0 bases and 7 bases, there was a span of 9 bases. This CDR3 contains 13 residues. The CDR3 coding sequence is TGTGCCAGCAGTTACTCGGGAGGGTTTGAAGCTTTCTTT. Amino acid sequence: CASSYSGGFEAFF.

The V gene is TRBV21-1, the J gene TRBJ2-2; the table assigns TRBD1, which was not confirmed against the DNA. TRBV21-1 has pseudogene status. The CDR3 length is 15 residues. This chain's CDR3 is CASSKVCQLTGELFF. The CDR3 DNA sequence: TGTGCCAGCAGCAAAGTTTGCCAGTTAACCGGGGAGCTGTTTTTT.

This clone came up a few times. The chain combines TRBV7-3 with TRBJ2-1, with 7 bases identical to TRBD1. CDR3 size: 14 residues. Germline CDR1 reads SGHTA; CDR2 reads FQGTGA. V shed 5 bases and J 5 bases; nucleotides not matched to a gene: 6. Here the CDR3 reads CASSGRGPNNEQFF. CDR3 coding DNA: TGTGCCAGCAGCGGTAGGGGGCCCAACAATGAGCAGTTCTTC.

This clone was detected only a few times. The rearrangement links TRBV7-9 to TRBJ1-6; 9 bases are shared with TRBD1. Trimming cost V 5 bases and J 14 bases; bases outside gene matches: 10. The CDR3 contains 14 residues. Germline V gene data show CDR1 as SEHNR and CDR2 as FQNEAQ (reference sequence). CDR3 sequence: CASSRDRAIGALHF. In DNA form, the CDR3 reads TGTGCCAGCAGCCGGGACAGGGCGATTGGAGCCCTCCACTTT.

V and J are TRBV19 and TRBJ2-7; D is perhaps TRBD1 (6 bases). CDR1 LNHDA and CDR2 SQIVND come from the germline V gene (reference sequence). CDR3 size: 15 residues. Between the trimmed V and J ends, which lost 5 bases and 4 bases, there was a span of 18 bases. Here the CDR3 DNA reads TGTGCCAGTAGTCCAGAACAGGGCTACCCATACGAGCAGTACTTC. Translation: CASSPEQGYPYEQYF.

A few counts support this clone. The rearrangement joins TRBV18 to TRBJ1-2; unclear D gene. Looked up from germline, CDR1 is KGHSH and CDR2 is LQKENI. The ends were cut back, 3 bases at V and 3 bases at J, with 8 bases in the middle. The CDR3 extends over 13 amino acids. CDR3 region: CASSPEYDYGYTF. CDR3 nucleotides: TGTGCCAGCTCACCCGAGTACGACTATGGCTACACCTTC.

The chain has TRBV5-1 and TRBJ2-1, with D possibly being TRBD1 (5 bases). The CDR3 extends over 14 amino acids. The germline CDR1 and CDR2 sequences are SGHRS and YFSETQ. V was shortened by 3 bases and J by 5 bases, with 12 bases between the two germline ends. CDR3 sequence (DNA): TGCGCCAGCAGCTCTCGTGGGGCAGACAATGAGCAGTTCTTC. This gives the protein CASSSRGADNEQFF.

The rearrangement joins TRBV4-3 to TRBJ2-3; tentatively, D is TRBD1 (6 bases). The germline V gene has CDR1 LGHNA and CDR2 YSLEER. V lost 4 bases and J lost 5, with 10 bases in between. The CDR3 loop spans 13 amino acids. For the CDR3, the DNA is TGCGCCAGCAGCCCCGGGACAAGAGATACGCAGTATTTT. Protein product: CASSPGTRDTQYF.

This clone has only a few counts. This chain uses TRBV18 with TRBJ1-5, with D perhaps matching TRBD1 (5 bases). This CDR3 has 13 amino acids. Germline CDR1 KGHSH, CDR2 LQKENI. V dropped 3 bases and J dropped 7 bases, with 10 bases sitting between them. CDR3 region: CASSPLKGQPQHF. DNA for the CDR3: TGTGCCAGCTCACCGTTGAAGGGGCAGCCCCAGCATTTT.

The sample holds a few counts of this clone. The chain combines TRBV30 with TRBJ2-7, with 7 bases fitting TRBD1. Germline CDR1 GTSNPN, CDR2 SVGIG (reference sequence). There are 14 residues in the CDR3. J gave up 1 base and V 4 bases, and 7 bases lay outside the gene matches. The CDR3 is CAWKTGEESYEQYF. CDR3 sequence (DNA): TGTGCCTGGAAAACAGGGGAAGAGTCCTACGAGCAGTACTTC.

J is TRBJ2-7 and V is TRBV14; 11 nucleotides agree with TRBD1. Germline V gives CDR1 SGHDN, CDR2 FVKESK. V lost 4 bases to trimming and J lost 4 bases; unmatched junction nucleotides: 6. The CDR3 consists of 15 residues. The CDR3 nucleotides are TGTGCCAGCAGCCGACTGGACAGGGGGCATTACGAGCAGTACTTC. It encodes CASSRLDRGHYEQYF. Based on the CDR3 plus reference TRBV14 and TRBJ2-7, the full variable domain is EAGVTQFPSHSVIEKGQTVTLRCDPISGHDNLYWYRRVMGKEIKFLLHFVKESKQDESGMPNNRFLAERTGGTYSTLKVQPAELEDSGVYFCASSRLDRGHYEQYFGPGTRLTVT.

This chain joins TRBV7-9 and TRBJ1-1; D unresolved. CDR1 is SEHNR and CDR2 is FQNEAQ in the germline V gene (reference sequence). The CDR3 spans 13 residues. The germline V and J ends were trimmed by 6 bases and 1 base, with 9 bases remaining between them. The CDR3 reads CASSREQNTEAFF. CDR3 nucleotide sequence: TGTGCCAGCAGTCGCGAGCAGAACACTGAAGCTTTCTTT.

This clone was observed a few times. Here the CDR3 reads CAISGLEVDTQYF. Here the CDR3 DNA reads TGTGCCATCAGTGGATTGGAGGTCGATACGCAGTATTTT. V usage is TRBV10-3 and J usage is TRBJ2-3; D perhaps matches TRBD2 (5 bases). Germline CDR1 is ENHRY and CDR2 is SYGVKD. This CDR3 spans 13 amino acids. The V end lost 4 bases, the J end lost 6 bases, and 11 bases lay between the germline ends.

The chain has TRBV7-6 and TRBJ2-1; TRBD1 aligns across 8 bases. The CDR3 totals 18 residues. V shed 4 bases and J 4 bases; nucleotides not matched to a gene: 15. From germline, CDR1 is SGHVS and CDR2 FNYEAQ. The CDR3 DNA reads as TGTGCCAGCAGCTATCCTCCGGGACAGGACCCGATATACAATGAGCAGTTCTTC. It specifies CASSYPPGQDPIYNEQFF.

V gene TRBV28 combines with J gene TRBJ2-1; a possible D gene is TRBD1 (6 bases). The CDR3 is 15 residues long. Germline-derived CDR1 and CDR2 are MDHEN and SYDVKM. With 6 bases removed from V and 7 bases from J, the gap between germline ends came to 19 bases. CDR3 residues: CASSLRGQGKNEQFF. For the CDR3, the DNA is TGTGCCAGCAGCCTGCGAGGGCAGGGGAAAAATGAGCAGTTCTTC.

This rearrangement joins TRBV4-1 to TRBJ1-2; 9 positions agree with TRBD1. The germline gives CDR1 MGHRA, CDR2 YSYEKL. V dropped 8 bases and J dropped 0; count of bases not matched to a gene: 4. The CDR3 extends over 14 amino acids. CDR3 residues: CASRRTGANYGYTF. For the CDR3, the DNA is TGCGCCAGCCGGAGGACAGGGGCTAACTATGGCTACACCTTC.

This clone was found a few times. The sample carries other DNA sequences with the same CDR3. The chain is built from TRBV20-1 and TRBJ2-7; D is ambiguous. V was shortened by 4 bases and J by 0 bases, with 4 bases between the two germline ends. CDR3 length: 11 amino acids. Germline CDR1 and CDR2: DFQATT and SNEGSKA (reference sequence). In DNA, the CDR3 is TGCAGTGCTACCCTCTCCTACGAGCAGTACTTC. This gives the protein CSATLSYEQYF.

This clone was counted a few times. The DNA of the CDR3 is TGTGCCAGCAGCTTAGAGCCCCGGTATACGCAGTATTTT. It codes for CASSLEPRYTQYF. The chain has TRBV7-2 and TRBJ2-3; D is unresolved. Trimming cost V 1 base and J 7 bases, with 9 bases left between them. This CDR3 region has 13 residues. Germline values: CDR1 SGHTA, CDR2 FQGNSA.

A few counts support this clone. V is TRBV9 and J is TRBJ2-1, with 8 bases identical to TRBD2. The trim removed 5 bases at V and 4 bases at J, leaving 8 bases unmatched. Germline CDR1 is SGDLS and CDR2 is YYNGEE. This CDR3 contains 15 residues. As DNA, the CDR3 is TGTGCCAGCAGTCTTCGACTAGCGCCTTACAATGAGCAGTTCTTC. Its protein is CASSLRLAPYNEQFF.

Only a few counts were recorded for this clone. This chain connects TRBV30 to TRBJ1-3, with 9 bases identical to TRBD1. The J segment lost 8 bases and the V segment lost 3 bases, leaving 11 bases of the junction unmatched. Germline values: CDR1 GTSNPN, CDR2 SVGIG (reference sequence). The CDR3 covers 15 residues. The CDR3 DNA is TGTGCCTGGAGCCACGGGGGGGGACAGGGACACACCATATATTTT. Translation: CAWSHGGGQGHTIYF.

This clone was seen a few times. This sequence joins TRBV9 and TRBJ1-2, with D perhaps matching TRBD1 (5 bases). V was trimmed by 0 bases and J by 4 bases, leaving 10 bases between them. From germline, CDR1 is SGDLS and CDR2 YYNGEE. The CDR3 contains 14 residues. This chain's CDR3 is CASSVEVGLYGYTF. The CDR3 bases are TGTGCCAGCAGCGTAGAGGTGGGGCTCTATGGCTACACCTTC.

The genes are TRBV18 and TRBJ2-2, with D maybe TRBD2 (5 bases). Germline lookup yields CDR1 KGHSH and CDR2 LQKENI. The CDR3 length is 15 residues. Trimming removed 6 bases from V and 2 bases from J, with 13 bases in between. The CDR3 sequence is CASSLQDSNTGELFF. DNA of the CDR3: TGTGCCAGCTCCCTCCAGGACTCTAACACCGGGGAGCTGTTTTTT.

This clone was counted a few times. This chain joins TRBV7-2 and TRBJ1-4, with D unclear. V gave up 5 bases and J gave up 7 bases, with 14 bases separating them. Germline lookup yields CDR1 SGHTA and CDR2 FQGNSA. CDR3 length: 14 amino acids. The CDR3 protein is CASSPEGAREKLFF. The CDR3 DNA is TGTGCCAGCAGCCCCGAGGGTGCTCGTGAAAAACTGTTTTTT.